The 15 T cell receptor beta chains below were found in one sample sequenced in a study of blood T cell repertoires in COVID-19. The protocol was immunoSEQ multiplex PCR, while the TCRdb copy is restricted to in-frame clones and leaves out a portion. Seen here are more than 200,000 clones, more than 70% observed once, and the top ten hold 3.5% to 5.5%. Sequencing input: PBMCs or T cells enriched from blood (not recorded which). These receptor sequences come from a man aged 30-40 years with acute COVID-19.

The rearrangement joins TRBV7-9 to TRBJ1-2; TRBD1 matches at 9 bases. V shed 5 bases and J 4 bases; nucleotides not matched to a gene: 5. Per the germline V gene, CDR1 is SEHNR and CDR2 is FQNEAQ (reference sequence). The CDR3 length is 14 residues. DNA of the CDR3: TGTGCCAGCAGCACCTCACAGGGGGCCTATGGCTACACCTTC. Translation gives CASSTSQGAYGYTF. The whole variable domain, filled in from reference TRBV7-9 and TRBJ1-2, reads DTGVSQNPRHKITKRGQNVTFRCDPISEHNRLYWYRQTLGQGPEFLTYFQNEAQLEKSRLLSDRFSAERPKGSFSTLEIQRTEQGDSAMYLCASSTSQGAYGYTFGSGTRLTVV.

The chain recombines TRBV11-3 with TRBJ2-3, with 9 bases identical to TRBD2. Germline V gene sequence: CDR1 SGHNT, CDR2 YENEEA. The CDR3 spans 15 residues. With V trimmed by 3 bases and J by 0 bases, 1 base remained unmatched. CDR3 bases: TGTGCCAGCAGCTTTAGCGGGGGCAGCACAGATACGCAGTATTTT. Residues: CASSFSGGSTDTQYF.

This clone was counted once. The chain carries TRBV5-6 and TRBJ2-5; D might be TRBD1 (6 bases). CDR1 is SGHDT and CDR2 is YYEEEE in the germline V gene. V lost 0 bases and J 4 bases, leaving 13 bases between the germline ends. This CDR3 region has 15 residues. CDR3 loop: CASSLALGARETQYF. The CDR3 DNA reads as TGTGCCAGCAGCTTGGCTCTGGGGGCCAGAGAGACCCAGTACTTC.

This clone has just a few counts. The genes are TRBV29-1 and TRBJ1-1; D ambiguous. The CDR3 sequence is 11 residues long. The germline V gene has CDR1 SQVTM and CDR2 ANQGSEA. V lost 6 bases to trimming and J lost 4 bases, with 9 bases between them. CDR3 sequence (DNA): TGCAGCGTCCCCCGGGGCACTGAAGCTTTCTTT. Its translation is CSVPRGTEAFF.

The chain has TRBV18 and TRBJ2-7; 11 nucleotides agree with TRBD1. The CDR3 spans 14 residues. With 5 bases clipped from V and 5 bases from J, the junction kept 5 bases outside the gene matches. CDR1 and CDR2 (germline): KGHSH, LQKENI. CDR3 DNA: TGTGCCAGCTCATCCCGGACAGGGGGCGACGAGCAGTACTTC. This encodes CASSSRTGGDEQYF. The full variable domain, in which reference TRBV18 and TRBJ2-7 provide the parts outside the CDR3, is NAGVMQNPRHLVRRRGQEARLRCSPMKGHSHVYWYRQLPEEGLKFMVYLQKENIIDESGMPKERFSAEFPKEGPSILRIQQVVRGDSAAYFCASSSRTGGDEQYFGPGTRLTVT.

This clone was observed a few times. The chain carries TRBV7-9 and TRBJ1-1, with a tentative D call TRBD1 (5 bases). This CDR3 contains 14 residues. Germline V lookup: CDR1 SEHNR, CDR2 FQNEAQ (reference sequence). The V end was cut by 5 bases, the J end by 4 bases, with 14 bases between. The CDR3 coding sequence is TGTGCCAGCAGCCTCGGGGGAGCGGGCACTGAAGCTTTCTTT. This sequence encodes CASSLGGAGTEAFF.

V usage is TRBV5-1 and J usage is TRBJ2-5; D is possibly TRBD1 (5 bases). CDR1 is SGHRS, CDR2 YFSETQ, per germline. V gave up 0 bases and J gave up 3 bases, with 15 bases separating them. The CDR3 runs to 16 residues. Here the CDR3 reads CASSLAGWGLKETQYF. The CDR3 region has the DNA TGCGCCAGCAGCTTGGCCGGGTGGGGCCTTAAAGAGACCCAGTACTTC.

The J gene is TRBJ1-2, the V gene TRBV11-2, with TRBD1 matching over 7 bases. V lost 1 base to trimming and J lost 8 bases; unmatched junction nucleotides: 7. The V gene's germline CDR1 is SGHAT and CDR2 FQNNGV. The CDR3 spans 14 residues. CDR3 in amino acids: CASSLVEGASGYTF. The DNA for the CDR3 is TGTGCCAGCAGCTTAGTAGAGGGGGCAAGCGGCTACACCTTC.

The V call is TRBV14, the J call TRBJ1-2; no definite D call. The CDR3 spans 14 residues. Germline CDR1 reads SGHDN; CDR2 reads FVKESK. V gave up 3 bases and J gave up 3 bases, with 11 bases separating them. In DNA, the CDR3 is TGTGCCAGCAGCCAGGGCAGGAAGGACTATGGCTACACCTTC. Protein: CASSQGRKDYGYTF.

This chain links TRBV7-2 with TRBJ1-6; 8 positions agree with TRBD1. Germline CDR1 is SGHTA and CDR2 is FQGNSA. The CDR3 is made up of 15 amino acids. V trimming: 3 bases; J trimming: 6 bases; junction bases outside the gene matches: 4. The CDR3 spells CASSFQGALNSPLHF. The CDR3 DNA reads as TGTGCCAGCAGCTTCCAGGGGGCCCTTAATTCACCCCTCCACTTT.

The chain is built from TRBV29-1 and TRBJ1-1; TRBD1 aligns across 7 bases. The CDR3 is made up of 12 amino acids. V dropped 6 bases and J dropped 5; count of bases not matched to a gene: 6. Germline V gene sequence: CDR1 SQVTM, CDR2 ANQGSEA. The CDR3: CSVQQGETEAFF. The CDR3 coding sequence is TGCAGCGTCCAGCAGGGGGAAACTGAAGCTTTCTTT.

The chain carries TRBV15 and TRBJ2-7; a weak D match, TRBD2 (5 bases). Trimming cost V 2 bases and J 0 bases, with 11 bases left between them. Germline lookup yields CDR1 LNHNV and CDR2 YYDKDF (reference sequence). The CDR3 contains 15 residues. CDR3: CATSRFETTSYEQYF. CDR3 bases: TGTGCCACCAGCAGATTTGAGACTACCTCCTACGAGCAGTACTTC.

The chain is built from TRBV6-5 and TRBJ2-1; 10 bases match TRBD1. V trimming: 0 bases; J trimming: 6 bases; junction bases outside the gene matches: 2. Germline CDR1 and CDR2: MNHEY and SVGAGI. There are 15 residues in the CDR3. The CDR3 DNA follows: TGTGCCAGCAGTTACTCCTGGACAGGGGGCAATGAGCAGTTCTTC. Its translation is CASSYSWTGGNEQFF.

The V call is TRBV28, the J call TRBJ1-1; the D is unclear. The CDR3 has 16 residues. Germline CDR1 reads MDHEN; CDR2 reads SYDVKM. Trimming took off 4 bases at V and 0 bases at J, with 15 bases between the two ends. CDR3 region: CASSSIPGKMNTEAFF. The CDR3 region has the DNA TGTGCCAGCAGTTCTATACCGGGAAAAATGAACACTGAAGCTTTCTTT.

The rearrangement links TRBV6-5 to TRBJ1-1, with D unclear. V was clipped by 10 bases and J by 5 bases, with 23 bases between them. Germline assignment: CDR1 MNHEY and CDR2 SVGAGI. This CDR3 region has 15 residues. CDR3 bases: TGTGCCACAGGACGGACTTCTTTAATTCGAACTGAAGCTTTCTTT. It specifies CATGRTSLIRTEAFF.